Listed below are T cell receptor beta chains from one sample, sequenced in a study of blood T cell repertoires in COVID-19. The assay was immunoSEQ multiplex PCR, and TCRdb's table has in-frame clones only and misses some. This sample yields roughly 200,000 clones, of which about 88% are seen a single time; under 3% belongs to the top ten. Material for sequencing was PBMCs or T cells enriched from blood (not recorded which). The origin of the receptors is a woman in her 30s who had recovered from COVID-19. The CDR3 runs from the conserved cysteine through the conserved F or W. D genes are given only for firm matches. The size entry is marked missing in some rows and otherwise reads once, few, many or a size class.

J gene: TRBJ2-7; D gene: TRBD1; clone size: .; V gene: TRBV27; CDR3 DNA: TGTGCCAGCAGTTTAAGACAGGGGAGCCACGAGCAGTACTTC; CDR3 protein: CASSLRQGSHEQYF
J gene: TRBJ2-7; D gene: TRBD2; clone size: .; V gene: TRBV19; CDR3 DNA: TGTGCCAGTAGTAGGACTAGCGGGGGGTCCTTTACCTACGAGCAGTACTTC; CDR3 protein: CASSRTSGGSFTYEQYF
J gene: TRBJ1-6; D gene: TRBD1; clone size: .; V gene: TRBV9; CDR3 DNA: TGTGCCAGCAGCTCCCACGACAGGGATAATTCACCCCTCCACTTT; CDR3 protein: CASSSHDRDNSPLHF
J gene: TRBJ2-7; D gene: .; clone size: .; V gene: TRBV13; CDR3 DNA: TGTGCCAGCAGCGCGCACACGACAGGGACTTGGGAGCAGTACTTC; CDR3 protein: CASSAHTTGTWEQYF
J gene: TRBJ2-3; D gene: .; clone size: few; V gene: TRBV4-3; CDR3 DNA: TGCGCCAGCAGCCAGACCCCGGGGGGCGATGTAGATACGCAGTATTTT; CDR3 protein: CASSQTPGGDVDTQYF
J gene: TRBJ1-5; D gene: TRBD1; clone size: .; V gene: TRBV3-1/TRBV3-2; CDR3 DNA: TGTGCCAGCAGCCAAGAGGGACAGGGCCATCAGCCCCAGCATTTT; CDR3 protein: CASSQEGQGHQPQHF
J gene: TRBJ2-7; D gene: TRBD1; clone size: once; V gene: TRBV3-1/TRBV3-2; CDR3 DNA: TGTGCCAGCAGCCAAGACTCGACAGGGGCCGGCGAGCAGTACTTC; CDR3 protein: CASSQDSTGAGEQYF
J gene: TRBJ1-2; D gene: TRBD1; clone size: .; V gene: TRBV29-1; CDR3 DNA: TGCAGCGCAGGGGACAGGGTCGGATATGGCTACACCTTC; CDR3 protein: CSAGDRVGYGYTF
J gene: TRBJ1-2; D gene: .; clone size: .; V gene: TRBV6-4; CDR3 DNA: TGTGCCAGCACCCCCTTACGGAGGGTGGGATATGGCTACACCTTC; CDR3 protein: CASTPLRRVGYGYTF
J gene: TRBJ1-2; D gene: .; clone size: .; V gene: TRBV4-2; CDR3 DNA: TGTGCCAGCAGCCCCCCGGACAGCTACAACTATGGCTACACCTTC; CDR3 protein: CASSPPDSYNYGYTF
J gene: TRBJ1-1; D gene: TRBD1; clone size: .; V gene: TRBV5-1; CDR3 DNA: TGCGCCAGCAGCTTAAACAGGGGGCTGAACACTGAAGCTTTCTTT; CDR3 protein: CASSLNRGLNTEAFF
J gene: TRBJ2-7; D gene: .; clone size: .; V gene: TRBV5-6; CDR3 DNA: TGTGCCAGCAGCTTGCCAGGACAGTCCTACGAGCAGTACTTC; CDR3 protein: CASSLPGQSYEQYF
J gene: TRBJ1-5; D gene: TRBD1; clone size: .; V gene: TRBV6-5; CDR3 DNA: TGTGCCAGCACTCGGGACAGGGTCAATCAGCCCCAGCATTTT; CDR3 protein: CASTRDRVNQPQHF
J gene: TRBJ2-3; D gene: TRBD1; clone size: once; V gene: TRBV5-6; CDR3 DNA: TGTGCCAGCAGCTCGGGACAGGGGGCTAGCACAGATACGCAGTATTTT; CDR3 protein: CASSSGQGASTDTQYF
J gene: TRBJ2-3; D gene: TRBD2; clone size: .; V gene: TRBV3-1/TRBV3-2; CDR3 DNA: TGTGCCAGCAGCCAAGAAGACGGGGGGGCCACAGATACGCAGTATTTT; CDR3 protein: CASSQEDGGATDTQYF
J gene: TRBJ1-4; D gene: .; clone size: .; V gene: TRBV4-3; CDR3 DNA: TGCGCCAGCAGCCCGGGGGCAACTAATGAAAAACTGTTTTTT; CDR3 protein: CASSPGATNEKLFF
J gene: TRBJ1-5; D gene: .; clone size: .; V gene: TRBV19; CDR3 DNA: TGTGCCAGTAGTGCCAGGGTTTCCAATCAGCCCCAGCATTTT; CDR3 protein: CASSARVSNQPQHF
J gene: TRBJ2-6; D gene: .; clone size: .; V gene: TRBV19; CDR3 DNA: TGTGCCAGTATAGAACTGTCCTCTGGGGCCAACGTCCTGACTTTC; CDR3 protein: CASIELSSGANVLTF
J gene: TRBJ2-1; D gene: TRBD1; clone size: .; V gene: TRBV19; CDR3 DNA: TGTGCCAGTAGTATAGATTTGGGGACAGGGGTCAACAATGAGCAGTTCTTC; CDR3 protein: CASSIDLGTGVNNEQFF
J gene: TRBJ2-3; D gene: TRBD1; clone size: .; V gene: TRBV11-2; CDR3 DNA: TGTGCCAGCAGCACTTACAGGGGGCAGGATACGCAGTATTTT; CDR3 protein: CASSTYRGQDTQYF
J gene: TRBJ1-1; D gene: TRBD1; clone size: .; V gene: TRBV29-1; CDR3 DNA: TGCAGCGCCCTAGACGGACAGGGGTCCACTGAAGCTTTCTTT; CDR3 protein: CSALDGQGSTEAFF
J gene: TRBJ2-1; D gene: .; clone size: .; V gene: TRBV11-3; CDR3 DNA: TGTGCCAGCAGCTTAAGTGGGACTCGGGACGCCAATGAGCAGTTCTTC; CDR3 protein: CASSLSGTRDANEQFF
J gene: TRBJ1-2; D gene: .; clone size: .; V gene: TRBV7-2; CDR3 DNA: TGTGCCAGCAGCCTCAACTATGGCTACACCTTC; CDR3 protein: CASSLNYGYTF
J gene: TRBJ1-2; D gene: TRBD1; clone size: few; V gene: TRBV7-9; CDR3 DNA: TGTGCCAGCAGCCGCCTCCTTGGACAGGGGGCGACTGGCTACACCTTC; CDR3 protein: CASSRLLGQGATGYTF
J gene: TRBJ1-5; D gene: .; clone size: .; V gene: TRBV5-6; CDR3 DNA: TGTGCCAGCAGCTTGGGGCGCGACAGCCAGCCCCAGCATTTT; CDR3 protein: CASSLGRDSQPQHF
J gene: TRBJ1-1; D gene: TRBD1; clone size: .; V gene: TRBV5-8; CDR3 DNA: TGTGCCAGCAGGCGACAGGGCGGGACTGAAGCTTTCTTT; CDR3 protein: CASRRQGGTEAFF
J gene: TRBJ1-1; D gene: TRBD1; clone size: .; V gene: TRBV5-4; CDR3 DNA: TGTGCCAGCAGAACAGGGGTGGGAACTGAAGCTTTCTTT; CDR3 protein: CASRTGVGTEAFF
J gene: TRBJ1-1; D gene: .; clone size: .; V gene: TRBV19; CDR3 DNA: TGTGCCAGTAGTGGTGACAGACTGAACACTGAAGCTTTCTTT; CDR3 protein: CASSGDRLNTEAFF
J gene: TRBJ1-6; D gene: .; clone size: .; V gene: TRBV6-5; CDR3 DNA: TGTGCCAGCAGTTCAGACAGGTTGTTTTCACCCCTCCACTTT; CDR3 protein: CASSSDRLFSPLHF